This T cell receptor beta chain was retrieved from a study of T cell repertoires in cytomegalovirus infection. Study at large: A matching HLA type, together with CMV infection, was signaled by public TCR beta signatures.

TCRdb redid the calling of the reads with MiXCR, one entry per CDR3 protein. The data contain a few hundred thousand distinct CDR3 sequences, almost 40% of them singletons. V lost 4 bases and J lost 2, with 11 bases in between. The CDR3 has 15 residues. This clonotype was detected only a few times. Its cognate antigen is unknown. The TCR originated in a human donor in good health (CMV status not recorded). Some clones in this sample may be carry-over from other donors' samples. The material was cultured PBMCs, obtained from culture after CMV antigen stimulation. The chain has TRBV12-3 or TRBV12-4 and TRBJ2-2; possibly TRBD2 for D (6 bases). CDR3: CASSWASENTGELFF. The CDR3 DNA follows: TGTGCCAGCAGTTGGGCTAGCGAAAACACCGGGGAGCTGTTTTTT.